The sequence of this T cell receptor (beta chain) was determined in a study of response to subunit inactivated influenza vaccine. From the RT-PCR reads, TCRdb called clonotypes with MiXCR, one entry per CDR3 protein. The sample lists 540,000 or so distinct CDR3 sequences; 10% to 15% were seen once. Comment on this clonotype: The antigen remains unidentified.

Notes on the study in general: Only a handful of new T cells, the authors suggested, are recruited with each seasonal influenza vaccination.

Germline V lookup: CDR1 SEHNR, CDR2 FQNEAQ (reference sequence). V shed 3 bases, J shed 10 bases, and the junction held 8 bases outside the gene matches. This CDR3 is 15 amino acids long. The chain employs TRBV7-9 and TRBJ2-1; 11 bases map to TRBD1. The specimen comprised PBMCs from blood, sampled 40 to 50 days after vaccination. This sequence originates from a man in his fifties or sixties who received an inactivated influenza vaccine. The CDR3 DNA reads TGTGCCAGCAGCTTCGTCAGGGACAGGGGGGGCGAGCAGTTCTTC. Its translation is CASSFVRDRGGEQFF. The variable domain in full, with the rest retrieved from reference TRBV7-9 and TRBJ2-1, is DTGVSQNPRHKITKRGQNVTFRCDPISEHNRLYWYRQTLGQGPEFLTYFQNEAQLEKSRLLSDRFSAERPKGSFSTLEIQRTEQGDSAMYLCASSFVRDRGGEQFFGPGTRLTVL.